This TCR beta chain was found in a study of CD8+ T cells in alopecia areata. Study-wide context: A regimen of oral tofacitinib, 5 to 10 mg twice daily, was given to treated patients.

Trimming stripped 4 bases from V and 0 bases from J, with 7 bases between. Germline V CDR1 and CDR2: SGHRS, YFSETQ. The length of the CDR3 is 13 residues. cDNA serving as the sequencing template came from extracted, reverse transcribed RNA. The repertoire was sequenced with immunoSEQ multiplex PCR; TCRdb's copy has only in-frame clones and lacks some. The sample shows 170,000 or so clones, 50% to 70% of them seen only once. There are a few counts of this clone. This sequence originates from a human donor with alopecia areata. The source was CD4+ T cells sorted from blood, collected at week 0. This chain links TRBV5-1 with TRBJ1-2; D uncertain. In DNA, the CDR3 is TGCGCCAGCAGCACACAAGCTAACTATGGCTACACCTTC. Translation: CASSTQANYGYTF.